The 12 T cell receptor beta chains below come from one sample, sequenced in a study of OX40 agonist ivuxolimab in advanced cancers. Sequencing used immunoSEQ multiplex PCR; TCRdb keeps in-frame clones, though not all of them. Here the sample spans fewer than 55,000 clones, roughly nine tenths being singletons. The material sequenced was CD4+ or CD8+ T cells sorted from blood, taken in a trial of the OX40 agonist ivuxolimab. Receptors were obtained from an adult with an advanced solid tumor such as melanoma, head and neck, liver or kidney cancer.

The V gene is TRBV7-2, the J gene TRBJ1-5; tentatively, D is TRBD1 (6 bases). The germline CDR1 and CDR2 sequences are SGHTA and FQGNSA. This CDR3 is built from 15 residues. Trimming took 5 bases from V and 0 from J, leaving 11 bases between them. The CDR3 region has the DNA TGTGCCAGCAGCGCCGGACAGAGTAGCAATCAGCCCCAGCATTTT. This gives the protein CASSAGQSSNQPQHF.

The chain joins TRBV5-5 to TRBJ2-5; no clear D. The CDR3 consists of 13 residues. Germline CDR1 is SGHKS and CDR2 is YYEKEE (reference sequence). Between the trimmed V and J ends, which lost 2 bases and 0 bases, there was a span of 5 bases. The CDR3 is CASSFVYQETQYF. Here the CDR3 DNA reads TGTGCCAGCAGCTTTGTATACCAAGAGACCCAGTACTTC.

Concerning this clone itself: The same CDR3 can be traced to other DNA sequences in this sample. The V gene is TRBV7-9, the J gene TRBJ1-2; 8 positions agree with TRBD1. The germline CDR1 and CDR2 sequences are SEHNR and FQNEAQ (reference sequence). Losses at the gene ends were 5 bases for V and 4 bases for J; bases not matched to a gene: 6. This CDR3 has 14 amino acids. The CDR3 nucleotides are TGTGCCAGCAGCCCAGGACAGGGAGCCTATGGCTACACCTTC. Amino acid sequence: CASSPGQGAYGYTF.

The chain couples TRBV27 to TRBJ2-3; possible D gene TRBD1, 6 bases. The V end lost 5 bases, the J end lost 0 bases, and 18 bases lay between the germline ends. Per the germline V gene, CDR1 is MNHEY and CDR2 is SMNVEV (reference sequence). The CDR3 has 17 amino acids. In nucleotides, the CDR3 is TGTGCCAGCAGTCAGTCAGGGGTTCCTACTAGCACAGATACGCAGTATTTT. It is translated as CASSQSGVPTSTDTQYF.

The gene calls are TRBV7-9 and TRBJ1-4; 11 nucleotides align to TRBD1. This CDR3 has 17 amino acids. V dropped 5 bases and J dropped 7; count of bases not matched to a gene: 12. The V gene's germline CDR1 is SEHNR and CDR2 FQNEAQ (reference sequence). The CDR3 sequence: CASSRRTGGKGGEKLFF. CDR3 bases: TGTGCCAGCAGCAGAAGGACAGGGGGCAAAGGGGGTGAAAAACTGTTTTTT.

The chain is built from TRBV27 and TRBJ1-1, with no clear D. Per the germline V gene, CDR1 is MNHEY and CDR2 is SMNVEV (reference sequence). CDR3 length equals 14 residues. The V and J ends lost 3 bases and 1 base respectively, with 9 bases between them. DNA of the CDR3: TGTGCCAGCAGTTTCGACCGCCAGAACACTGAAGCTTTCTTT. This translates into CASSFDRQNTEAFF.

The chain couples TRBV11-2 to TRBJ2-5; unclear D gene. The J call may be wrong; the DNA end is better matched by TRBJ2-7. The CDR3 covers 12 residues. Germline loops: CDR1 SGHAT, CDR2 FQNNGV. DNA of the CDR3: TGTGCCAGCAGCTTAGCCACCTACGAGCAGTACTTC. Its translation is CASSLATYEQYF.

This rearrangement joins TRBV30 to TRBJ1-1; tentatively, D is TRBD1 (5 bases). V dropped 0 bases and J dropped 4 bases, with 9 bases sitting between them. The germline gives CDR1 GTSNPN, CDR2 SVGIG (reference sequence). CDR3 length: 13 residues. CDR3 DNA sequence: TGTGCCTGGAGTGTTGGGGGATCCACTGAAGCTTTCTTT. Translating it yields CAWSVGGSTEAFF.

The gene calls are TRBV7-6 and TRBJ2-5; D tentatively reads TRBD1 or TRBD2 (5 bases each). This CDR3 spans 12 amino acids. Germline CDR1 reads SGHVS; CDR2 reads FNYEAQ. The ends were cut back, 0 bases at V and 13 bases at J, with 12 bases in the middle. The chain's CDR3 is CASSLAGTPMYF. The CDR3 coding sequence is TGTGCCAGCAGCTTAGCGGGGACCCCCATGTACTTC. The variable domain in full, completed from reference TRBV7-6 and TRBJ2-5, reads GAGVSQSPRYKVTKRGQDVALRCDPISGHVSLYWYRQALGQGPEFLTYFNYEAQQDKSGLPNDRFSAERPEGSISTLTIQRTEQRDSAMYRCASSLAGTPMYFGPGTRLLVL.

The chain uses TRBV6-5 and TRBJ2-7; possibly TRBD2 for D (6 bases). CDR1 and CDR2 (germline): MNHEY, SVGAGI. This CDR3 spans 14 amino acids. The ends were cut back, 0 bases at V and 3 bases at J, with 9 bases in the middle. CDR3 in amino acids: CASSYSRDLYEQYF. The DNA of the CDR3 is TGTGCCAGCAGTTACTCGCGGGATCTCTACGAGCAGTACTTC.

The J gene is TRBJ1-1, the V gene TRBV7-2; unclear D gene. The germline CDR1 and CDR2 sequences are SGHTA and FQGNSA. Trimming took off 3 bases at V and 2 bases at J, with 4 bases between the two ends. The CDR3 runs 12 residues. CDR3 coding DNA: TGTGCCAGCAGCTTGAGTAACACTGAAGCTTTCTTT. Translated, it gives CASSLSNTEAFF.

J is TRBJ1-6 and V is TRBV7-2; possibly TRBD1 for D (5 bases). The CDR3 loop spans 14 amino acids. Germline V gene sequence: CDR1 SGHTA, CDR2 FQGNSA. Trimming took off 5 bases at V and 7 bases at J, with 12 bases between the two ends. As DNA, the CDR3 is TGTGCCAGCAGCCCCCAGGGAGGAAATTCACCCCTCCACTTT. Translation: CASSPQGGNSPLHF.